Each of the 32 T cell receptor beta chains below was sequenced from the same sample in a study of cytomegalovirus exposure and HLA in healthy donors. The primer mix had 60 Vbeta and 13 Jbeta primers. Sequencing was performed with immunoSEQ multiplex PCR; in TCRdb, only in-frame clones are kept and a portion is missing. Seen in this sample are around 100,000 clones; the ten most common clones hold more than 0.5%. Specimen: PBMCs. The receptors originated from a man aged 45-60 years in good health and CMV-seronegative.

The chain links TRBV7-2 to TRBJ2-7; 8 bases map to TRBD1. Germline-derived CDR1 and CDR2 are SGHTA and FQGNSA. The CDR3 runs to 15 residues. V lost 5 bases to trimming and J lost 0 bases; unmatched junction nucleotides: 6. The chain's CDR3 is CASSPDRVNSYEQYF. The CDR3, as DNA: TGTGCCAGCAGCCCGGACAGGGTCAACTCCTACGAGCAGTACTTC.

The chain uses TRBV28 and TRBJ2-1, with 8 nucleotides matching TRBD2. J gave up 4 bases and V 10 bases, and 9 bases lay outside the gene matches. This CDR3 has 14 amino acids. Germline lookup yields CDR1 MDHEN and CDR2 SYDVKM. In nucleotides, the CDR3 is TGTGCCACCGTAGCGGCTAGCGGGTACAATGAGCAGTTCTTC. It is translated as CATVAASGYNEQFF.

J is TRBJ1-1 and V is TRBV5-6, with D possibly matching TRBD1 (5 bases). Trimming left V 0 bases short and J 3 bases short, with 12 bases between. The CDR3 has 15 amino acids. Germline V gene sequence: CDR1 SGHDT, CDR2 YYEEEE. The CDR3 protein is CASSLGFQGYTEAFF. CDR3 DNA: TGTGCCAGCAGCTTGGGTTTTCAGGGCTACACTGAAGCTTTCTTT.

The chain links TRBV27 to TRBJ2-1; D is perhaps TRBD1 (5 bases). CDR1 MNHEY and CDR2 SMNVEV come from the germline V gene (reference sequence). The CDR3 runs 17 residues. V was clipped by 5 bases and J by 3 bases, with 20 bases between them. The CDR3, as DNA: TGTGCCAGCAGTCCTATGACAGACCTTGAAATCTACAATGAGCAGTTCTTC. Amino acids: CASSPMTDLEIYNEQFF.

This chain uses TRBV19 with TRBJ2-7; no firm D call. The V and J ends lost 7 bases and 3 bases respectively, with 16 bases between them. The germline V gene has CDR1 LNHDA and CDR2 SQIVND (reference sequence). The CDR3 loop spans 14 amino acids. CDR3 DNA sequence: TGTGCCAGTACACCCGGTCGAGGTGGCTACGAGCAGTACTTC. This sequence encodes CASTPGRGGYEQYF.

The V and J genes are TRBV6-1 and TRBJ2-5, with D perhaps TRBD2 (5 bases). The CDR3 extends over 15 amino acids. Looked up from germline, CDR1 is MNHNS and CDR2 is SASEGT. The V gene lost 2 bases and the J gene lost 1 base, with 11 bases spanning the gap. The CDR3 DNA reads as TGTGCCAGCAGTGAAACCGTTGCGGGCCAAGAGACCCAGTACTTC. Translating it yields CASSETVAGQETQYF.

The chain couples TRBV5-1 to TRBJ2-3; D may be TRBD1 (5 bases). The CDR3 runs to 14 residues. CDR1 SGHRS and CDR2 YFSETQ come from the germline V gene. Trimming stripped 4 bases from V and 3 bases from J, with 12 bases between. The CDR3 is CASSALPGTDTQYF. The CDR3 nucleotides read TGCGCCAGCAGCGCCCTACCAGGGACAGATACGCAGTATTTT. The full variable domain, in which reference TRBV5-1 and TRBJ2-3 provide the parts outside the CDR3, is KAGVTQTPRYLIKTRGQQVTLSCSPISGHRSVSWYQQTPGQGLQFLFEYFSETQRNKGNFPGRFSGRQFSNSRSEMNVSTLELGDSALYLCASSALPGTDTQYFGPGTRLTVL.

The V and J genes are TRBV7-2 and TRBJ2-5; D gene uncertain. The CDR3 is made up of 15 amino acids. From germline, CDR1 is SGHTA and CDR2 FQGNSA. The V end lost 5 bases, the J end lost 1 base, and 14 bases lay between the germline ends. The CDR3 sequence is CASSPHTSIQETQYF. The CDR3 DNA sequence: TGTGCCAGCAGCCCTCATACGAGTATCCAAGAGACCCAGTACTTC.

The chain joins TRBV6-1 to TRBJ2-2; 10 nucleotides line up with TRBD2. Losses at the gene ends were 7 bases for V and 1 base for J; bases not matched to a gene: 3. The germline gives CDR1 MNHNS, CDR2 SASEGT. This CDR3 contains 15 residues. CDR3 nucleotides: TGTGCCAGCACTTGGACTAGCGGGAACACCGGGGAGCTGTTTTTT. Translated, it gives CASTWTSGNTGELFF.

The chain has TRBV30 and TRBJ1-1; D is perhaps TRBD1 (5 bases). V lost 2 bases, J lost 5 bases, and 12 bases lay in between. The germline V gene encodes CDR1 GTSNPN and CDR2 SVGIG (reference sequence). The CDR3 loop spans 13 amino acids. CDR3 sequence (DNA): TGTGCCTGGAGTACGGGGGGACGGACTGAAGCTTTCTTT. As protein: CAWSTGGRTEAFF.

This chain uses TRBV29-1 with TRBJ1-1, with D possibly matching TRBD1 (5 bases). With 0 bases removed from V and 3 bases from J, the gap between germline ends came to 14 bases. This CDR3 spans 15 amino acids. Per the germline V gene, CDR1 is SQVTM and CDR2 is ANQGSEA. The CDR3 here is CSVEDLSREDTEAFF. CDR3 DNA sequence: TGCAGCGTTGAAGATCTCAGCAGGGAGGACACTGAAGCTTTCTTT.

The chain couples TRBV5-1 to TRBJ2-2; 16 nucleotides align to TRBD2. The CDR3 consists of 17 residues. Germline CDR1 and CDR2: SGHRS and YFSETQ. The trim removed 4 bases at V and 7 bases at J, leaving 7 bases unmatched. The chain's CDR3 is CASSRGLAGGPDGELFF. In nucleotides, the CDR3 is TGCGCCAGCAGCCGGGGACTAGCGGGGGGGCCAGACGGGGAGCTGTTTTTT.

J is TRBJ2-5 and V is TRBV18; D is unclear. The CDR3 runs 14 residues. V lost 5 bases and J 4 bases, leaving 14 bases between the germline ends. Germline assignment: CDR1 KGHSH and CDR2 LQKENI. The chain's CDR3 is CASSGGKPSETQYF. The CDR3 DNA reads as TGTGCCAGCTCAGGCGGCAAGCCTTCAGAGACCCAGTACTTC.

The V gene is TRBV25-1, the J gene TRBJ2-7; TRBD1 matches at 10 bases. The CDR3 length is 15 residues. After removal of 4 bases from V and 2 bases from J, the junction contained 5 bases not matched to a gene. Germline-derived CDR1 and CDR2 are MGHDK and SYGVNS. The CDR3 bases are TGTGCCAGCAGTGCCTTCGACAGGGGGCCCTACGAGCAGTACTTC. Protein sequence: CASSAFDRGPYEQYF.

The V call is TRBV4-1, the J call TRBJ2-7; D may be TRBD1 (7 bases). V lost 4 bases and J 4 bases, leaving 17 bases between the germline ends. Germline values: CDR1 MGHRA, CDR2 YSYEKL. The CDR3 runs 15 residues. CDR3 region: CASSPPGRGRYEQYF. Written as DNA, the CDR3 is TGCGCCAGCAGCCCCCCCGGCAGGGGGAGGTACGAGCAGTACTTC.

This rearrangement joins TRBV5-5 to TRBJ2-7; 8 bases are a match to TRBD1. CDR3 length: 15 residues. The V segment lost 3 bases and the J segment 6 bases; nucleotides outside the gene matches: 11. Germline CDR1 and CDR2: SGHKS and YYEKEE (reference sequence). The DNA of the CDR3 is TGTGCCAGCAGCTCCCGGACAGGGTGGCCTTCCGAGCAGTACTTC. Translated: CASSSRTGWPSEQYF.

Notes on this clone: Since the CDR3 does not end with the conserved phenylalanine or tryptophan, this likely comes from a read error. The chain couples TRBV25-1 to TRBJ1-1; possibly TRBD1 for D (5 bases). Germline V gene data show CDR1 as MGHDK and CDR2 as SYGVNS. V was pared by 1 base and J by 5 bases, with 11 bases between. The CDR3 covers 14 residues. The CDR3 region has the DNA TGTGCCAGCAGTGAATTGTCCGGGGGTACTGAAGCTTTCCTT. Translating gives CASSELSGGTEAFL.

This chain connects TRBV9 to TRBJ2-1; TRBD2 matches 11 bases. CDR3 length: 18 residues. The V and J ends lost 4 bases and 0 bases, in that order; junction bases with no gene match: 9. In germline, CDR1 is SGDLS, CDR2 YYNGEE. The CDR3 region has the DNA TGTGCCAGCAGCCCCGAACCGGGACTAGCGGTCTCCTACAATGAGCAGTTCTTC. Translating gives CASSPEPGLAVSYNEQFF.

V is TRBV20-1 and J is TRBJ1-1; D not certain. This CDR3 comprises 11 residues. V was shortened by 6 bases and J by 8 bases, with 13 bases between the two germline ends. Germline CDR1 DFQATT, CDR2 SNEGSKA (reference sequence). The CDR3, as DNA: TGCAGTGCGCGACCGGGAAAAGAAGCTTTCTTT. Translated, it gives CSARPGKEAFF.

V and J are TRBV7-9 and TRBJ1-1, with 8 nucleotides matching TRBD1. V lost 3 bases, J lost 7 bases, and 7 bases stayed unmatched. The CDR3 has 14 residues. CDR1 and CDR2 (germline): SEHNR, FQNEAQ (reference sequence). As DNA, the CDR3 is TGTGCCAGCAGCTTCCAGGGGGCGCCTGATGAAGCTTTCTTT. The encoded protein is CASSFQGAPDEAFF.

The chain has TRBV9 and TRBJ2-1; D perhaps matches TRBD1 (6 bases). The CDR3 sequence is 15 residues long. CDR1 and CDR2 from the germline V gene are SGDLS and YYNGEE. Deletions cut 1 base from V and 5 bases from J, with 13 bases between. CDR3 residues: CASSVRWDTDNEQFF. CDR3 in DNA: TGTGCCAGCAGCGTAAGGTGGGACACTGACAATGAGCAGTTCTTC.

The V gene is TRBV27, the J gene TRBJ2-1, with D maybe TRBD1 (5 bases). This CDR3 comprises 17 residues. V gave up 3 bases and J gave up 5 bases, with 20 bases separating them. Germline values: CDR1 MNHEY, CDR2 SMNVEV (reference sequence). CDR3 bases: TGTGCCAGCAGTTTGGGGCAGGGTACGGGCCCAGACAATGAGCAGTTCTTC. Translating it yields CASSLGQGTGPDNEQFF.

The rearrangement links TRBV4-3 to TRBJ2-4; no reliable D call. The germline V gene has CDR1 LGHNA and CDR2 YSLEER. This CDR3 is 14 amino acids long. Deletions cut 0 bases from V and 9 bases from J, with 12 bases between. In DNA form, the CDR3 reads TGCGCCAGCAGCCAAGATCTTAGTGTTGGCATTCAGTACTTC. Protein product: CASSQDLSVGIQYF.

The gene calls are TRBV5-1 and TRBJ2-3, with D possibly TRBD2 on 6 matching bases. The germline V and J ends were trimmed by 3 bases and 2 bases, with 16 bases remaining between them. Germline V gene data show CDR1 as SGHRS and CDR2 as YFSETQ. There are 16 residues in the CDR3. For the CDR3, the DNA is TGCGCCAGCAGCTACGGGACTTCAGGGTCCACAGATACGCAGTATTTT. Translation gives CASSYGTSGSTDTQYF.

V and J are TRBV5-4 and TRBJ2-5, with 10 positions matching TRBD2. V shed 0 bases, J shed 5 bases, and the junction held 7 bases outside the gene matches. The CDR3 loop spans 16 amino acids. CDR1 is SGHNT, CDR2 YYREEE, per germline (reference sequence). CDR3 in amino acids: CASSLDVAGGQETQYF. The CDR3 DNA sequence: TGTGCCAGCAGCTTGGATGTAGCGGGAGGACAGGAGACCCAGTACTTC.

This rearrangement joins TRBV2 to TRBJ2-5; 11 nucleotides align to TRBD2. CDR1 and CDR2 (germline): SNHLY, FYNNEI. Trimming took 6 bases from V and 2 from J; bases not matched to a gene: 8. This CDR3 is built from 16 residues. The CDR3 DNA sequence: TGTGCCAGCAGCCAGTCTAGCGGGAGGCTGCAAGAGACCCAGTACTTC. It codes for CASSQSSGRLQETQYF.

The chain couples TRBV7-6 to TRBJ1-3; no clear D. This CDR3 has 16 amino acids. CDR1 is SGHVS and CDR2 is FNYEAQ in the germline V gene. Trimming took off 2 bases at V and 0 bases at J, with 11 bases between the two ends. CDR3 residues: CASSLWGGNSGNTIYF. The CDR3, as DNA: TGTGCCAGCAGCTTATGGGGAGGGAACTCTGGAAACACCATATATTTT.

This CDR3 is CVVGGLNSVNTEAFF. DNA for the CDR3: TGCGTGGTAGGCGGACTAAACTCGGTAAACACTGAAGCTTTCTTT. The chain links TRBV29-1 to TRBJ1-1, with D unclear. The CDR3 spans 15 residues. Germline V lookup: CDR1 SQVTM, CDR2 ANQGSEA.

The chain couples TRBV10-3 to TRBJ1-1; D is perhaps TRBD1 (5 bases). Germline V gene lookup returns CDR1 ENHRY and CDR2 SYGVKD. Trimming removed 5 bases at V and 0 bases at J, with 13 bases between. This CDR3 spans 15 amino acids. The CDR3 DNA follows: TGTGCCATCAGTCTGGAGGGAGGGGTGAACACTGAAGCTTTCTTT. Its translation is CAISLEGGVNTEAFF.

The CDR3 nucleotides read TGCGCCAGCAGCTTGAGGGATAGGGGTGAAGCTTTCTTT. Translated, it gives CASSLRDRGEAFF. The chain uses TRBV5-1 and TRBJ1-1; a possible D gene is TRBD1 (5 bases). Germline V gene lookup returns CDR1 SGHRS and CDR2 YFSETQ. This CDR3 comprises 13 residues. Trimming shortened V by 1 base and J by 7 bases, and 11 bases separated the two germline ends.

The gene calls are TRBV6-1 and TRBJ1-5; 7 bases fit TRBD1. V lost 7 bases and J lost 4; bases outside the gene matches: 7. This CDR3 contains 14 residues. Per the germline V gene, CDR1 is MNHNS and CDR2 is SASEGT. Here the CDR3 DNA reads TGTGCCAGCATTGAGACAGGGCCTAATCAGCCCCAGCATTTT. Translated, it gives CASIETGPNQPQHF.

V gene TRBV4-1 combines with J gene TRBJ1-4; D is possibly TRBD1 (5 bases). Germline lookup yields CDR1 MGHRA and CDR2 YSYEKL. The V and J ends lost 4 bases and 8 bases respectively, with 14 bases between them. The CDR3 spans 14 residues. The CDR3 sequence is CASSPTVRLEKLFF. In DNA form, the CDR3 reads TGCGCCAGCAGCCCGACAGTAAGATTGGAAAAACTGTTTTTT.